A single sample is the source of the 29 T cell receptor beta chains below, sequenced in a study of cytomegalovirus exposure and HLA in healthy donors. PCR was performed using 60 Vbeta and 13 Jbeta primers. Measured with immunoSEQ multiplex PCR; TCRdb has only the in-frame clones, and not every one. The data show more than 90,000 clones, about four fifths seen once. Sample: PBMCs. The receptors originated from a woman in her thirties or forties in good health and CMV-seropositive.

The CDR3 region has the DNA TGTGCCAGCAGCCCCAACCCTAGGGGACAGCTAGTGCGCTACACCTTC. This encodes CASSPNPRGQLVRYTF. The rearrangement links TRBV2 to TRBJ1-2, with 7 bases matching TRBD1. After removal of 6 bases from V and 9 bases from J, the junction contained 19 bases not matched to a gene. CDR1 is SNHLY, CDR2 FYNNEI, per germline. The length of the CDR3 is 16 residues.

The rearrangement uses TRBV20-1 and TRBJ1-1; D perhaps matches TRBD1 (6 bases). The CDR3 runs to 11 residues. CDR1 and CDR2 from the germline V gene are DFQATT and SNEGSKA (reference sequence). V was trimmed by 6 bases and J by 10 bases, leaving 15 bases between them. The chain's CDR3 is CSAKTGPRAFF. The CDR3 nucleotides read TGCAGTGCAAAGACAGGCCCCCGAGCTTTCTTT.

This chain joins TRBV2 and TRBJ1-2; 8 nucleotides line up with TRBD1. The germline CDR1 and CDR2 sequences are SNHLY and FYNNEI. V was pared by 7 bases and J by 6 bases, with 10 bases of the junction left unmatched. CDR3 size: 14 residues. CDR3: CASNNRGVFNGYTF. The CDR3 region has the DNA TGTGCCAGCAATAACAGGGGGGTGTTCAATGGCTACACCTTC.

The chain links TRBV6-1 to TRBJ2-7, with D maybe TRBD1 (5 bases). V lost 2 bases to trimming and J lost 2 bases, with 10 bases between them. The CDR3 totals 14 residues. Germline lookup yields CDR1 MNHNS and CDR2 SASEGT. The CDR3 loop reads CASSETQGTYEQYF. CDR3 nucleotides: TGTGCCAGCAGTGAAACCCAGGGTACCTACGAGCAGTACTTC.

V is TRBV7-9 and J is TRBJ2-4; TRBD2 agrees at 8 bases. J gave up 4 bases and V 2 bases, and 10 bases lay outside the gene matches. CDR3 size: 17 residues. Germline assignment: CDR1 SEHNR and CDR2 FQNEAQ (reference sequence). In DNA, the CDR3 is TGTGCCAGCAGCTTAATTGTGACCAGCGGGAGTAAAAACATTCAGTACTTC. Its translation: CASSLIVTSGSKNIQYF.

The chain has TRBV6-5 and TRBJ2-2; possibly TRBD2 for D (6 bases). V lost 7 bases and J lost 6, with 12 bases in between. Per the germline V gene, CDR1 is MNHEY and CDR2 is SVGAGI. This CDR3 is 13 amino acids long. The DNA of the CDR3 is TGTGCCAGCAAAACGGGGGAAGCCGGGGAGCTGTTTTTT. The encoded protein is CASKTGEAGELFF.

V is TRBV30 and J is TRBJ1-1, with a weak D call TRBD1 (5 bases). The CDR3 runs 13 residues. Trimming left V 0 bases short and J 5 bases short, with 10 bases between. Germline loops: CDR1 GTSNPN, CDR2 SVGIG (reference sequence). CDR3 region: CAWSVQVGTEAFF. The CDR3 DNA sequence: TGTGCCTGGAGTGTACAGGTTGGGACTGAAGCTTTCTTT.

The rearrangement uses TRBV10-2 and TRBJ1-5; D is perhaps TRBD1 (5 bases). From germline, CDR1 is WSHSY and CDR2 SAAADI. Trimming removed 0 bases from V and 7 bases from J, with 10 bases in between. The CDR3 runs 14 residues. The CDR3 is CASSESPRGQPQHF. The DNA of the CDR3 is TGCGCCAGCAGTGAGTCGCCCCGGGGGCAGCCCCAGCATTTT.

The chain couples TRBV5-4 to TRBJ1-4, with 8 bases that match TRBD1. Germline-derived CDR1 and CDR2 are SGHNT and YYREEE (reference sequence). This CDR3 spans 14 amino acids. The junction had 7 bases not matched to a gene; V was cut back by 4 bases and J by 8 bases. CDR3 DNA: TGTGCCAGCAGCCCGCAGGGGGCAGAGGAAAAACTGTTTTTT. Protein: CASSPQGAEEKLFF.

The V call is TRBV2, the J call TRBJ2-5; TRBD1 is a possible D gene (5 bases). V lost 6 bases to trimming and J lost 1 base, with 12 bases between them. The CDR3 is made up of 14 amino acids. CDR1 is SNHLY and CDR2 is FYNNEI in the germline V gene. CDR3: CASSALTAQETQYF. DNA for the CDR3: TGTGCCAGCAGCGCGCTGACAGCCCAAGAGACCCAGTACTTC.

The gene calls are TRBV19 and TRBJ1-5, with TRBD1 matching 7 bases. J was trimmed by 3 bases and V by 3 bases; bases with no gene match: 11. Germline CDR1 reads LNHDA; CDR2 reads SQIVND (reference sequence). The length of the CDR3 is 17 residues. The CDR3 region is CASSIRGRTGYNQPQHF. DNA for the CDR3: TGTGCCAGTAGTATTAGGGGTCGGACAGGTTACAATCAGCCCCAGCATTTT.

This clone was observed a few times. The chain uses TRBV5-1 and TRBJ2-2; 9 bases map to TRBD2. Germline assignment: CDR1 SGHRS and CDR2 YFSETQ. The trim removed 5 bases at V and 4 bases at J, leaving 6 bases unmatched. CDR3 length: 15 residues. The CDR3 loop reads CASSAGGPVTGELFF. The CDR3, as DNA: TGCGCCAGCAGTGCGGGAGGGCCCGTCACCGGGGAGCTGTTTTTT. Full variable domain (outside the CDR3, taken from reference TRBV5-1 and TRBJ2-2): KAGVTQTPRYLIKTRGQQVTLSCSPISGHRSVSWYQQTPGQGLQFLFEYFSETQRNKGNFPGRFSGRQFSNSRSEMNVSTLELGDSALYLCASSAGGPVTGELFFGEGSRLTVL.

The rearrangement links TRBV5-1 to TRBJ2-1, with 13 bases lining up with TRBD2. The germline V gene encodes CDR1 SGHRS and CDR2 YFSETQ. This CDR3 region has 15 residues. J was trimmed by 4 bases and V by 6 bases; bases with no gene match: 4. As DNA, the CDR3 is TGCGCCAGCACTCAACTAGCGGGAGGGTACAATGAGCAGTTCTTC. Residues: CASTQLAGGYNEQFF.

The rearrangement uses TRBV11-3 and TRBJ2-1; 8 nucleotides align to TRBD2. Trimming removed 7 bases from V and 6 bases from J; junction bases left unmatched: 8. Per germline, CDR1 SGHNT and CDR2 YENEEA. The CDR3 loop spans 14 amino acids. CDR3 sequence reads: CASNSGTSFNEQFF. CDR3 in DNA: TGTGCCAGCAACTCCGGGACTAGTTTCAATGAGCAGTTCTTC.

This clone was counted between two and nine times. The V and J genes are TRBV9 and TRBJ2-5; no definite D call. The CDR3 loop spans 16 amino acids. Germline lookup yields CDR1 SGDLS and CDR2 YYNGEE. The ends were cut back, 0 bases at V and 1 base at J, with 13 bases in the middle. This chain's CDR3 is CASSVGALAGQETQYF. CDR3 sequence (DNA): TGTGCCAGCAGCGTAGGGGCCTTGGCAGGCCAAGAGACCCAGTACTTC.

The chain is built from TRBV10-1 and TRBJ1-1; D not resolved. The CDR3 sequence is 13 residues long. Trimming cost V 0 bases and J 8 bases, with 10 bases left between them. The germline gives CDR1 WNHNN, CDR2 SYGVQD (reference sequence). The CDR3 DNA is TGCGCCAGCAGTGAGTCGACTAGTGTCGAAGCTTTCTTT. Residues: CASSESTSVEAFF.

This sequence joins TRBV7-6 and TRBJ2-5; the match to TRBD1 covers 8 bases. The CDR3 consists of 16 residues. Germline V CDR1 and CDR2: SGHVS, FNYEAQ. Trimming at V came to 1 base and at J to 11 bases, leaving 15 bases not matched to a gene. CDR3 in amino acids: CASSLVPPQTGAEQYF. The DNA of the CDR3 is TGTGCCAGCAGCTTAGTCCCCCCACAGACAGGGGCGGAGCAGTACTTC.

The CDR3 reads CASSYNGQGYGYTF. CDR3 in DNA: TGTGCCAGCAGTTACAACGGACAAGGCTATGGCTACACCTTC. The chain carries TRBV6-5 and TRBJ1-2; D perhaps matches TRBD1 (5 bases). The germline V and J ends were trimmed by 2 bases and 4 bases, with 11 bases remaining between them. The CDR3 has 14 residues. The germline gives CDR1 MNHEY, CDR2 SVGAGI.

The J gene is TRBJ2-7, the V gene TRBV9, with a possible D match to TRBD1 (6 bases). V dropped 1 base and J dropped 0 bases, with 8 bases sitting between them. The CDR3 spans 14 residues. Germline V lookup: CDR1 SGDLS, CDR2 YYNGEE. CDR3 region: CASSVTGNSYEQYF. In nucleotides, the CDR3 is TGTGCCAGCAGCGTAACAGGGAACTCCTACGAGCAGTACTTC.

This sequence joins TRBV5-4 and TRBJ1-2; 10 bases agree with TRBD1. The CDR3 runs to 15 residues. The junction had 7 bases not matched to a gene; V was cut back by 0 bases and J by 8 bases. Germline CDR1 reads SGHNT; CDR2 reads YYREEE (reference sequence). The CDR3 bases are TGTGCCAGCAGCTTGGTGACGGACAGGGGGGGCGGCTACACCTTC. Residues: CASSLVTDRGGGYTF.

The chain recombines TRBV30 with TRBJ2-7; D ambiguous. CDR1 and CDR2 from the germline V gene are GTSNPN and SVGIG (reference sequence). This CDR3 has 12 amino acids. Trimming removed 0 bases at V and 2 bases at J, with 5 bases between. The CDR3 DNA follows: TGTGCCTGGAGTGTATCAGCCTACGAGCAGTACTTC. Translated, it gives CAWSVSAYEQYF.

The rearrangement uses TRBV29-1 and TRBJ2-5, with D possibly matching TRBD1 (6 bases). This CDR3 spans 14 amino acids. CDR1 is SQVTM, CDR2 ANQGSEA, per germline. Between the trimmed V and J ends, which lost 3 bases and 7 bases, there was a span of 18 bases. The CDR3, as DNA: TGCAGCGTTGAGACGGACAGCCGCCAGGCGACCCAGTACTTC. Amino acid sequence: CSVETDSRQATQYF.

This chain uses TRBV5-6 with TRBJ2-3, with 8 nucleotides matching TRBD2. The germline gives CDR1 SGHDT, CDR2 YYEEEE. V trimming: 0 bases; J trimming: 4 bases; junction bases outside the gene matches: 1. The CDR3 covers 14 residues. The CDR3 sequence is CASSLAGGADTQYF. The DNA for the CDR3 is TGTGCCAGCAGCTTGGCCGGGGGGGCAGATACGCAGTATTTT.

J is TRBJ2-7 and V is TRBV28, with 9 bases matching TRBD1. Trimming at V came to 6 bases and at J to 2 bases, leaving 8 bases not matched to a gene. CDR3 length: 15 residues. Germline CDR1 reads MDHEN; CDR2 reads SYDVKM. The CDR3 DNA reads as TGTGCCAGCAGATACAACAGGGGGCTCACCTACGAGCAGTACTTC. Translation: CASRYNRGLTYEQYF.

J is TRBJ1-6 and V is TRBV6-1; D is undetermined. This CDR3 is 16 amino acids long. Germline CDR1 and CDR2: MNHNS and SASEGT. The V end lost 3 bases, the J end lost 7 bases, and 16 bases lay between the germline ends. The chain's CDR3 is CASSDGGGPQNSPLHF. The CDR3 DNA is TGTGCCAGCAGTGATGGAGGAGGTCCACAAAATTCACCCCTCCACTTT.

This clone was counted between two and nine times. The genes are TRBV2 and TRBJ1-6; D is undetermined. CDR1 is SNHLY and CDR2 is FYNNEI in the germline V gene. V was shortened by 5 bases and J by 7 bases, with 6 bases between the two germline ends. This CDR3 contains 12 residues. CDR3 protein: CASSYFNSPLHF. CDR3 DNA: TGTGCCAGCAGTTATTTCAATTCACCCCTCCACTTT.

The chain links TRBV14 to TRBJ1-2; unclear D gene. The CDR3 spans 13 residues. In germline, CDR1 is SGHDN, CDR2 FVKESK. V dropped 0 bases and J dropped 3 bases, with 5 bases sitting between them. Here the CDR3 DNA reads TGTGCCAGCAGCCAAGATCCAGACTATGGCTACACCTTC. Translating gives CASSQDPDYGYTF.

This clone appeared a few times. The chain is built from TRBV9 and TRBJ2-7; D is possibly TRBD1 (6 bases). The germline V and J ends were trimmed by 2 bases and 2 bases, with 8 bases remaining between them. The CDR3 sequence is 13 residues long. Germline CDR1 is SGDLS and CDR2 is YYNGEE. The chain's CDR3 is CASSVGAAYEQYF. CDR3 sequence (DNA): TGTGCCAGCAGCGTGGGGGCTGCCTACGAGCAGTACTTC.

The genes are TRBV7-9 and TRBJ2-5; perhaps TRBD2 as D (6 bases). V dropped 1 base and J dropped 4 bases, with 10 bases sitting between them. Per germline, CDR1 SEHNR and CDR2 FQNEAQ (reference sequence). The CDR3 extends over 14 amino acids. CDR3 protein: CASSLGGGAETQYF. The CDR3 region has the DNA TGTGCCAGCAGCTTAGGTGGAGGGGCAGAGACCCAGTACTTC.